This T cell receptor (beta chain) was captured in a study of blood T cell repertoires in COVID-19. Study-level background: Samples of COVID-19 (acute and convalescent) were obtained from the United States, Italy and Spain. Sources were T cells, B-cell-depleted T cells, or PBMCs; the material itself was cDNA or gDNA.

Living in under 30 US areas, the participants were between roughly 18 and 90 years of age. Either two negative PCRs, clearance, or symptom resolution qualified Cohort 3 donors as recovered. This clone was picked up one time. This CDR3 is 14 amino acids long. J gave up 6 bases and V 4 bases, and 7 bases lay outside the gene matches. Germline lookup yields CDR1 SGDLS and CDR2 YYNGEE. Sequencing was performed with immunoSEQ multiplex PCR; in TCRdb, only in-frame clones are kept and a portion is missing. The sample yields 200,000 or so clones, around 90% seen once. This rearrangement joins TRBV9 to TRBJ2-3, with TRBD2 matching over 8 bases. The clonotype originates from a woman in her twenties or thirties who had recovered from COVID-19. Sequencing used PBMCs or T cells enriched from blood (not recorded which). CDR3 sequence (DNA): TGTGCCAGCAGCCCCACGGGAGGGGTCGATACGCAGTATTTT. Its translation: CASSPTGGVDTQYF.